This T cell receptor beta chain was found in a study of T cell repertoires in cytomegalovirus infection. As for the study in general: Matching HLA type and CMV infection were both indicated by public TCR beta signatures.

General study results and limits: CMV-specific TCR beta clonotypes restricted by HLA-C dominated the ex vivo response.

There are 15 residues in the CDR3. Germline CDR1 is SGDLS and CDR2 is YYNGEE. Trimming removed 1 base from V and 13 bases from J, with 18 bases in between. In this sample, this clonotype turned up a few times. As yet, its antigen is unknown. TCRdb called the reads again in MiXCR, with one record for every CDR3 protein. In the table there are around 310,000 distinct CDR3 sequences, 25% to 35% of which are singletons. This sample comprised cultured PBMCs, obtained from culture after CMV antigen stimulation. This sequence was found in a human donor in good health (CMV status not recorded). Some clones in this sample may be carry-over from other donors' samples. V gene TRBV9 combines with J gene TRBJ1-6; D gene ambiguous. The CDR3, as DNA: TGTGCCAGCAGCGTACGACCTAAGGCCGACGGGCCCCTCCACTTT. The encoded protein is CASSVRPKADGPLHF.